These T cell receptor beta chains were read from a single sample in a study of CD8+CD57+ T cells in acquired aplastic anemia. TCRdb processed the reads anew with MiXCR; each CDR3 protein has one entry. The sample has some 200,000 distinct CDR3 sequences, 48% seen once; the top ten hold about 1.7%. The sample taken for sequencing was sorted CD4+, CD8+, or CD8+CD57+ T cells (not recorded which) from PBMCs. These receptors were taken from a human donor with aplastic anemia. Both conserved end residues are part of each CDR3. The D gene is left open where the match is weak. The listing skips clone size in some rows; elsewhere it reads once, few, many or a size class.

abundance	v_gene	d_gene	j_gene	CDR3aa	CDR3nt
.	TRBV24-1	.	TRBJ2-5	CATSVGGNQETQYF	TGTGCCACCAGTGTGGGGGGAAACCAAGAGACCCAGTACTTC
.	TRBV7-6	.	TRBJ2-3	CASSLAPLPDDTQYF	TGTGCCAGCAGCTTAGCCCCCCTTCCTGATGATACGCAGTATTTT
.	TRBV5-1	.	TRBJ2-3	CASSLALANTDTQYF	TGCGCCAGCAGCTTGGCGCTAGCGAACACAGATACGCAGTATTTT
many	TRBV11-2	TRBD2	TRBJ2-3	CASSLDGGAGDTQYF	TGTGCCAGCAGCCTAGACGGGGGGGCAGGTGATACGCAGTATTTT
.	TRBV7-2	.	TRBJ2-7	CASSLNPIGWEQYF	TGTGCCAGCAGCTTAAACCCTATCGGGTGGGAGCAGTACTTC
.	TRBV20-1	TRBD1	TRBJ1-2	CSARGQGTYGYTF	TGCAGTGCTAGAGGACAGGGAACCTATGGCTACACCTTC
few	TRBV7-9	TRBD1	TRBJ2-5	CASTTGLETQYF	TGTGCCAGCACGACAGGGTTGGAGACCCAGTACTTC
.	TRBV9	TRBD1	TRBJ1-1	CASSDSTGVTEAFF	TGTGCCAGCAGCGATTCAACAGGGGTGACTGAAGCTTTCTTT
many	TRBV5-1	.	TRBJ2-2	CASREEPGELFF	TGCGCCAGCAGGGAAGAACCGGGGGAGCTGTTTTTT
.	TRBV9	.	TRBJ2-5	CASSVSPGLETQYF	TGTGCCAGCAGCGTATCCCCCGGATTGGAGACCCAGTACTTC
.	TRBV28	TRBD1	TRBJ1-2	CAGGQGVGGYTF	TGTGCCGGGGGACAGGGGGTAGGTGGCTACACCTTC
once	TRBV7-9	.	TRBJ1-1	CASSLYTNRNTEAFF	TGTGCCAGCAGCCTTTATACTAACAGGAACACTGAAGCTTTCTTT
.	TRBV2	.	TRBJ1-2	CASSLTGTVGGYTF	TGTGCCAGCAGTTTAACGGGGACCGTGGGCGGCTACACCTTC
.	TRBV7-2	TRBD2	TRBJ2-5	CASSSGTSDGTQYF	TGTGCCAGCAGCTCCGGGACTAGCGACGGGACCCAGTACTTC
many	TRBV9	.	TRBJ1-4	CASSVAGQLGLEKLFF	TGTGCCAGCAGCGTAGCAGGACAACTTGGCTTGGAAAAACTGTTTTTT
.	TRBV29-1	TRBD1	TRBJ1-1	CSALDRAGNTEAFF	TGCAGCGCCCTGGACAGGGCCGGGAACACTGAAGCTTTCTTT
many	TRBV24-1	TRBD2	TRBJ2-2	CATSDSGEGLNTGELFF	TGTGCCACCAGTGATTCTGGGGAGGGGCTGAACACCGGGGAGCTGTTTTTT
many	TRBV29-1	.	TRBJ1-1	CSVKDPVNTEAFF	TGCAGCGTTAAAGATCCGGTGAACACTGAAGCTTTCTTT
few	TRBV11-2	.	TRBJ2-4	CASSLGGIYVAKNIQYF	TGTGCCAGCAGCTTAGGGGGAATCTACGTAGCCAAAAACATTCAGTACTTC
.	TRBV5-1	.	TRBJ1-2	CASSLVATHYGYTF	TGCGCCAGCAGCTTGGTAGCTACTCACTATGGCTACACCTTC
.	TRBV5-1	.	TRBJ2-5	CASSSALALETQYF	TGCGCCAGCAGCTCCGCACTAGCTCTAGAGACCCAGTACTTC
.	TRBV10-3	.	TRBJ1-2	CAIARDPNVHGYTF	TGTGCCATCGCCAGGGACCCGAATGTCCATGGCTACACCTTC